This T cell receptor beta chain was identified during a study of T cell clones after liver transplantation. Overall study context: Liver transplant recipients had immunosuppression withdrawal attempted within 2 years.

Unstimulated PBMCs were sorted into CD3+CD4+ and CD3+CD8+ populations. Germline V CDR1 and CDR2: GTSNPN, SVGIG (reference sequence). V shed 3 bases, J shed 6 bases, and the junction held 13 bases outside the gene matches. This CDR3 region has 16 residues. Sequencing was performed with immunoSEQ multiplex PCR; in TCRdb, only in-frame clones are kept and a portion is missing. This table holds 55,000 to 75,000 clones, around two thirds found once. The material sequenced was CD4+ T cells from blood, taken at the roughly 15-month timepoint. The TCR originated in a human patient who received a liver transplant. T cells may partly derive from the graft donor. The rearrangement uses TRBV30 and TRBJ1-2, with 10 bases matching TRBD1. The CDR3 is CAWSEWTGGNPDGYTF. CDR3 nucleotides: TGTGCCTGGAGCGAGTGGACAGGGGGTAATCCCGATGGCTACACCTTC.